This is a list of T cell receptor beta chains from one sample in a study of Graves' ophthalmopathy and Graves' hyperthyroidism. TCRdb passed the multiplex PCR reads through MiXCR, listing each CDR3 protein once. The sample consists of 740,000 or so distinct CDR3 sequences, 35% to 50% of them appearing once. The sequencing input was peripheral blood. These TCRs come from an adult man with Graves' ophthalmopathy. Each CDR3 is given with its conserved first and last residue. A D gene is named only where the DNA matches it firmly. Some rows have no size entry. The others give once, few or many, or a class for an expanded clone.

v_call	d_call	j_call	clone_size	cdr3_length	cdr3_nt	cdr3_aa
TRBV12-3/TRBV12-4	-	TRBJ1-2	few	17	TGTGCCAGCAGTTCCCCGAACAGGGTATCTCGGAACTATGGCTACACCTTC	CASSSPNRVSRNYGYTF
TRBV6-5	-	TRBJ2-7	-	14	TGTGCCAGCTCCAAGGCCCCTCGGACCTACGAGCAGTACTTC	CASSKAPRTYEQYF
TRBV12-3/TRBV12-4	-	TRBJ2-5	-	13	TGTGCCAGCAGCTTCGGGGCCCAAAAGCCCCAGTACTTC	CASSFGAQKPQYF
TRBV20-1	TRBD2	TRBJ2-5	-	14	TGCAGTGCTAGGGGGAGGGGCCAAAGGGAGACCCAGTACTTC	CSARGRGQRETQYF
TRBV7-9	-	TRBJ2-7	many	13	TGTGCCAGCAGCTCACGAGGGGGCTACGAGCAGTACTTC	CASSSRGGYEQYF
TRBV6-5	-	TRBJ1-1	few	14	TGTGCCAGCTACCGAGGGGCCATGAACACTGAAGCTTTCTTT	CASYRGAMNTEAFF
TRBV2	-	TRBJ2-2	once	15	TGTGCCAGCTCGAGGACAGTCAGGAACACCGGGGAGCTGTTTTTT	CASSRTVRNTGELFF
TRBV9	TRBD1	TRBJ2-7	many	14	TGTGCCAGCAGCGTGGACAGGGGGCCCTACGAGCAGTACTTC	CASSVDRGPYEQYF
TRBV10-3	-	TRBJ1-4	-	15	TGTGCCACCCAGGGGATACAACGGATAATGAAAAAACTGTTTTTT	CATQGIQRIMKKLFF
TRBV7-9	-	TRBJ1-5	many	14	TGTGCCAGCAGCGCCACGACAGAAAATCAGCCCCAGCATTTT	CASSATTENQPQHF
TRBV5-1	-	TRBJ1-6	-	14	TGCGCCAGCAGCTCTTTGGGACAAAATTCACCCCTCCACTTT	CASSSLGQNSPLHF
TRBV20-1	-	TRBJ1-4	few	15	TGCAGTGCTAGAGATCCGGGAGATACTAATGAAAAACTGTTTTTT	CSARDPGDTNEKLFF
TRBV5-1	-	TRBJ1-1	many	15	TGCGCCAGCAGCTACTATGACAGGATGAACACTGAAGCTTTCTTT	CASSYYDRMNTEAFF
TRBV13	-	TRBJ2-7	-	14	TGTGCCAGCAGTTTATCGAAATCCGGGGACGAGCAGTACTTC	CASSLSKSGDEQYF
TRBV29-1	-	TRBJ1-2	many	13	TGCAGCGTTGAAGATGGGGCGAACTATGGCTACACCTTC	CSVEDGANYGYTF
TRBV7-9	TRBD1	TRBJ1-2	-	16	TGTGCCAGCAGCTTACTGGGTGGTAGACAGGGGAATGGCTACACCTTC	CASSLLGGRQGNGYTF
TRBV11-2	-	TRBJ2-5	many	13	TGTGCCAGCAGCCTAGGACGGCAAGAGACCCAGTACTTC	CASSLGRQETQYF
TRBV7-9	-	TRBJ1-4	-	15	TGTGCCAGCAGCCAATTGGCAAGGGTAAATGAAAAACTGTTTTTT	CASSQLARVNEKLFF
TRBV29-1	-	TRBJ1-1	many	13	TGCAGCGTTGAATGGGACAAACAGTTTGAAGCTTTCTTT	CSVEWDKQFEAFF
TRBV29-1	-	TRBJ2-2	many	13	TGCAGCGTGCGCACGAGTAGTACCGGGGAGCTGTTTTTT	CSVRTSSTGELFF
TRBV29-1	-	TRBJ2-3	-	13	TGCAGCGTTGAAGGCGGGGTCAGCGATACGCAGTATTTT	CSVEGGVSDTQYF
TRBV5-1	TRBD1	TRBJ1-2	-	15	TGCGCCAGCAGCCTACAGGGGGAAGCTAACTATGGCTACACCTTC	CASSLQGEANYGYTF
TRBV20-1	-	TRBJ1-5	many	14	TGCAGTGCAAGGCGGGGCACGAGCAATCAGCCCCAGCATTTT	CSARRGTSNQPQHF
TRBV15	-	TRBJ2-7	many	14	TGTGCCACCAGCATTTGGAGGGTGCTCTACGAGCAGTACTTC	CATSIWRVLYEQYF
TRBV11-2	-	TRBJ2-1	-	15	TGTGCCAGCAGCTTCTCACAGGGCTGGGTGAATGAGCAGTTCTTC	CASSFSQGWVNEQFF
TRBV9	-	TRBJ1-1	few	15	TGTGCCAGCAGCGTAGATGGGGGATTGAACACTGAAGCTTTCTTT	CASSVDGGLNTEAFF
TRBV11-1	TRBD1	TRBJ1-1	-	15	TGTGCCAGCAGCTCCGGGACAGCCTTGGACACTGAAGCTTTCTTT	CASSSGTALDTEAFF
TRBV7-9	-	TRBJ1-1	-	13	TGTGCCAGCAGCGCCGATGGGGTCACTGAAGCTTTCTTT	CASSADGVTEAFF
TRBV24-1	-	TRBJ1-5	few	13	TGTGCCGGCAGTACGGCATGGGGTCAGCCCCAGCATTTT	CAGSTAWGQPQHF
TRBV7-2	TRBD1	TRBJ1-2	-	17	TGTGCCAGCAGCCCCGGGACAGGGGGCGCATTCAAGTATGGCTACACCTTC	CASSPGTGGAFKYGYTF
TRBV19	TRBD1	TRBJ1-6	-	15	TGTGCCAGTAGTGCGGGACAGCCATATAATTCACCCCTCCACTTT	CASSAGQPYNSPLHF
TRBV27	-	TRBJ1-2	once	15	TGTGCCAGCAGTTCAACCCTCAGTAACGAATATGGCTACACCTTC	CASSSTLSNEYGYTF
TRBV25-1	-	TRBJ1-1	-	15	TGTGCTAGTGGTTTAGGTCTCGGAGGGGACACTGAAGCTTTCTTT	CASGLGLGGDTEAFF
TRBV10-3	-	TRBJ1-1	-	14	TGTGCCATCAGTGAGGCGGGGGGCATAGCTGAAGCTTTCTTT	CAISEAGGIAEAFF
TRBV29-1	TRBD1	TRBJ1-2	-	13	TGCAGCGTTGAGACAGGGGCTTCGTTTGGCTACACCTTC	CSVETGASFGYTF
TRBV10-3	-	TRBJ2-7	many	12	TGTGCCATCAGTTTAAAGGGCCCCGAGCAGTACTTC	CAISLKGPEQYF
TRBV20-1	TRBD2	TRBJ2-5	-	15	TGCAGTGCTAGTACAGGGTATAGCGGGAGAGAGACCCAGTACTTC	CSASTGYSGRETQYF
TRBV20-1	-	TRBJ2-2	few	15	TGCAGTGCTAGACGCGGGACCCTACCTGAGGGGGAGCTGTTTTTT	CSARRGTLPEGELFF
TRBV4-1	-	TRBJ2-7	once	13	TGCGCCAGCAGCCGTGAGGGGAGGTACGAGCAGTACTTC	CASSREGRYEQYF
TRBV7-2	-	TRBJ1-2	many	16	TGTGCCAGCAGCTTAGTTGTTCGCAAGGAAGGCTATGGCTACACCTTC	CASSLVVRKEGYGYTF
TRBV6-1	-	TRBJ1-4	few	14	TGTGCCAGCAGTTACCTGGGGCAGGGTAAAAAACTGTTTTTT	CASSYLGQGKKLFF
TRBV7-9	TRBD2	TRBJ2-2	few	15	TGTGCCAGCAGTCCCCGGGGACTAGCCACCGGGGAGCTGTTTTTT	CASSPRGLATGELFF
TRBV7-2	TRBD1	TRBJ1-2	many	14	TGTGCCAGCAGCAAGGACAGGGATGGGGATGGCTACACCTTC	CASSKDRDGDGYTF
TRBV2	TRBD2	TRBJ2-3	few	15	TGTGCCAGCCTACTAGCGGGGTCGGGCACAGATACGCAGTATTTT	CASLLAGSGTDTQYF
TRBV9	-	TRBJ1-1	many	12	TGTGCCGCACCAGGGACTCATAGTGAAGCTTTCTTT	CAAPGTHSEAFF
TRBV2	-	TRBJ2-7	many	12	TGTGCCAGCACCTCAGGGGCCTACGAGCAGTACTTC	CASTSGAYEQYF
TRBV28	TRBD1	TRBJ1-2	-	14	TGTGCCAGCAGCCGATCCCGTGCGAGACAGGGCGACACCTTC	CASSRSRARQGDTF
TRBV7-9	TRBD1	TRBJ1-2	-	15	TGTGCCAGCAGCTCCGACAGGGCGCGGGTCGATGGCTACACCTTC	CASSSDRARVDGYTF
TRBV7-9	TRBD1	TRBJ2-6	few	19	TGTGCCAGCAGCTCCACCGGGACAGGGAAAAATGCTGGGGCCAACGTCCTGACTTTC	CASSSTGTGKNAGANVLTF
TRBV7-6	-	TRBJ1-3	many	14	TGTGCCAGCAGGACTCCCGGACAGGGAAACACCATATATTTT	CASRTPGQGNTIYF
TRBV7-9	-	TRBJ1-2	many	12	TGTGCCAGCAGGGGGGAGGGTCGAGGCTACACCTTC	CASRGEGRGYTF
TRBV9	-	TRBJ1-4	-	17	TGTGCCAGCAGCGTAGGTTCGGAATCACAAAGTTATGAAAAACTGTTTTTT	CASSVGSESQSYEKLFF
TRBV10-3	-	TRBJ1-4	few	15	TGTGCCAGCAGTTACTTAGATTCAACTAATGAAAAACTGTTTTTT	CASSYLDSTNEKLFF
TRBV5-6	TRBD1	TRBJ2-7	-	14	TGTGCCAGCAGCCGGGACAGGGTTAACTACGAGCAGTACTTC	CASSRDRVNYEQYF
TRBV10-1	-	TRBJ1-6	-	14	-	CACSASNFNSPLHF